The clone carrying this T cell receptor (beta chain) was seen only once. The source of the sample is a study of blood T cell repertoires in COVID-19. Background on the study: Specimens from acute and convalescent COVID-19 originated in the United States, Italy and Spain. The cDNA or gDNA used as material had been derived from T cells, B-cell-depleted T cells, or PBMCs.

V shed 6 bases and J shed 0 bases, with 14 bases lying between them. Looked up from germline, CDR1 is SQVTM and CDR2 is ANQGSEA. This CDR3 contains 14 residues. Seattle researchers signed up patients amid active infection and tracked them longitudinally. As originally analysed: By means of reference gene primer amplification, nucleated cell counts were estimated. Data came from immunoSEQ multiplex PCR; TCRdb stores just in-frame clones and leaves some out. V and J calls plus clone size are reproduced from that table; the DNA served to infer D and trimming. The table lists 200,000 to 250,000 clones, 80% to 90% of them singletons, with less than 3.5% in the top ten.

The TCR comes from a man aged 25-45 years with COVID-19, enrolled during active disease. The J gene is TRBJ1-2, the V gene TRBV29-1, with D perhaps matching TRBD1 (5 bases). Sequenced material: peripheral blood. The CDR3 loop reads CSVGPTLPNYGYTF. The CDR3 DNA reads TGCAGCGTGGGGCCGACACTACCTAACTATGGCTACACCTTC.